Sequencing of this T cell receptor (beta chain) was carried out in a study of shared clonotypes between healthy human individuals. As for the study in general: CD8 memory received one plate per donor, CD8 naive two, CD4 memory three and CD4 naive three.

A note on this clone: As yet, its antigen is unknown.

Whole-study findings and limits: Non-shared clonotypes were found to have lower generation probabilities than the clonotypes that were shared by all four of the sorted-subset donors.

Naive CD8 populations comprised CD45RO-negative cells positively selected for CCR7, excluding terminally differentiated effector memory CD45RA+ cells. This table comes from immunoSEQ multiplex PCR, and its TCRdb copy is limited to in-frame clones, with some not included. Of about 2.2 million clones in the sample, approximately 92% were seen once. Germline V gene sequence: CDR1 SGHTA, CDR2 FQGNSA. Unmatched junction bases numbered 8, after V lost 5 bases and J lost 5 bases. The CDR3 extends over 16 amino acids. V usage is TRBV7-2 and J usage is TRBJ2-3, with 12 bases matching TRBD2. Material for sequencing was naive CD8+ T cells from PBMCs. The origin of this receptor is a man aged 18 to 35 in good health. Some clones in this sample may be carry-over from other donors' samples. CDR3 protein: CASSGRLAGVGDTQYF. The DNA of the CDR3 is TGTGCCAGCAGCGGTAGACTAGCGGGAGTGGGAGATACGCAGTATTTT.